These 7 T cell receptor beta chains were all obtained from the same sample, sequenced in a study of T cells in Graves' hyperthyroidism and ophthalmopathy. Amplification yielded TCR beta CDR3 regions, with RNA transcripts as the source. With the HTBI primer set, the TCR CDR3 went through a first round of RT-PCR. One entry per CDR3 protein results from TCRdb running MiXCR on the multiplex PCR reads. The sample holds roughly 500,000 distinct CDR3 sequences, about 43% seen once. The sample comprised peripheral blood or thyroid tissue (not recorded which). These receptors were obtained from an adult woman with Graves' disease, either hyperthyroidism or ophthalmopathy (not recorded which).

This clonotype came up many times. This chain uses TRBV5-5 with TRBJ1-2, with no clear D. This CDR3 has 15 amino acids. V lost 0 bases and J lost 2, with 11 bases in between. The germline V gene encodes CDR1 SGHKS and CDR2 YYEKEE (reference sequence). CDR3 amino acids: CASSLAPRENYGYTF. CDR3 nucleotide sequence: TGTGCCAGCAGCTTGGCCCCACGGGAGAACTATGGCTACACCTTC. The full variable domain, rest sourced from reference TRBV5-5 and TRBJ1-2, is DAGVTQSPTHLIKTRGQQVTLRCSPISGHKSVSWYQQVLGQGPQFIFQYYEKEERGRGNFPDRFSARQFPNYSSELNVNALLLGDSALYLCASSLAPRENYGYTFGSGTRLTVV.

At least ten counts were recorded for this clonotype. The chain uses TRBV4-1 and TRBJ2-7; D may be TRBD2 (6 bases). The germline V and J ends were trimmed by 1 base and 1 base, with 11 bases remaining between them. Looked up from germline, CDR1 is MGHRA and CDR2 is YSYEKL. This CDR3 comprises 15 residues. This CDR3 reads CASSQGLGGSYEQYF. CDR3 nucleotides: TGCGCCAGCAGCCAAGGATTGGGGGGTTCCTACGAGCAGTACTTC.

This clonotype was observed at least ten times. The chain joins TRBV6-1 to TRBJ1-1, with D perhaps matching TRBD1 (5 bases). The germline gives CDR1 MNHNS, CDR2 SASEGT. V was shortened by 7 bases and J by 5 bases, with 11 bases between the two germline ends. The CDR3 consists of 12 residues. The CDR3 sequence: CASTWGGTEAFF. The CDR3 DNA reads as TGTGCCAGCACCTGGGGGGGGACTGAAGCTTTCTTT.

The chain is built from TRBV7-2 and TRBJ1-5, with D uncertain. The V end lost 5 bases, the J end lost 7 bases, and 12 bases lay between the germline ends. CDR1 is SGHTA and CDR2 is FQGNSA in the germline V gene. This CDR3 is 13 amino acids long. The CDR3 sequence: CASSRVGGQPQHF. CDR3 coding DNA: TGTGCCAGCAGCCGAGTAGGCGGGCAGCCCCAGCATTTT.

This clonotype was seen repeatedly, ten times or more. The chain joins TRBV29-1 to TRBJ1-1; no reliable D call. The germline CDR1 and CDR2 sequences are SQVTM and ANQGSEA. The V gene lost 0 bases and the J gene lost 3 bases, with 8 bases spanning the gap. The CDR3 extends over 13 amino acids. The CDR3: CSVEDGSYTEAFF. CDR3 bases: TGCAGCGTTGAAGACGGTTCCTACACTGAAGCTTTCTTT.

Here the CDR3 DNA reads TGTGCCAGCAGCGGATCCCGGGACGGCAATCAGCCCCAGCATTTT. Its protein product is CASSGSRDGNQPQHF. V usage is TRBV9 and J usage is TRBJ1-5, with a tentative D call TRBD1 (5 bases). CDR1 SGDLS and CDR2 YYNGEE come from the germline V gene. The CDR3 sequence is 15 residues long. Trimming shortened V by 3 bases and J by 2 bases, and 12 bases separated the two germline ends. The full variable domain, completed using reference TRBV9 and TRBJ1-5, is DSGVTQTPKHLITATGQRVTLRCSPRSGDLSVYWYQQSLDQGLQFLIQYYNGEERAKGNILERFSAQQFPDLHSELNLSSLELGDSALYFCASSGSRDGNQPQHFGDGTRLSIL.

The genes are TRBV7-2 and TRBJ2-1; 10 bases map to TRBD2. The CDR3 runs 17 residues. From germline, CDR1 is SGHTA and CDR2 FQGNSA. V shed 2 bases, J shed 1 base, and the junction held 5 bases outside the gene matches. In DNA form, the CDR3 reads TGTGCCAGCAGCTTACTAGGACTAGCGGTATCCTACAATGAGCAGTTCTTC. Protein: CASSLLGLAVSYNEQFF.